This TCR beta chain was observed in a study of blood T cell repertoires in COVID-19. Clones were sequenced by immunoSEQ multiplex PCR, and TCRdb holds only the in-frame ones, with some missing. The sample lists about 150,000 clones, 60% to 80% occurring once. Germline CDR1 and CDR2: SGHRS and YFSETQ. This CDR3 is built from 12 residues. V lost 7 bases, J lost 5 bases, and 2 bases stayed unmatched. The chain employs TRBV5-1 and TRBJ2-3, with 9 bases that match TRBD2. The origin of this receptor is a man in his fifties or sixties who had recovered from COVID-19. Sequenced input: peripheral blood. The CDR3 sequence is CASGREGDTQYF. The DNA of the CDR3 is TGCGCCAGCGGGCGGGAGGGAGATACGCAGTATTTT.